This T cell receptor beta chain was profiled in a study of identical twins. CDR3 length equals 15 residues. From germline, CDR1 is SGHTA and CDR2 FQGNSA. Comment on this clonotype: As yet, its antigen is unknown. The junction departs from the called germline gene at one end, perhaps through a read error.

Findings and limits, study-wide: It was out-of-frame TCR alpha sharing in monozygotic twins that models underestimated. The authors drew conclusions from cross-sectional statistical analysis rather than following the same donors.

Each cDNA held unique molecular identifiers, and template switching gave it a universal primer site. Each CDR3 protein is one row after TCRdb ran MiXCR on the 5' RACE reads. The repertoire holds approximately 1.8 million distinct CDR3 sequences, with around a third as singletons. The TCR was taken from a newborn girl in good health. The rearrangement uses TRBV7-2 and TRBJ2-3, with D perhaps matching TRBD2 (6 bases). Sequenced material: cord blood. In nucleotides, the CDR3 is TGTGCCGGCAGCTTTAGCGGATCTAGCACAGATACGCAGTATTTT. Protein: CAGSFSGSSTDTQYF.